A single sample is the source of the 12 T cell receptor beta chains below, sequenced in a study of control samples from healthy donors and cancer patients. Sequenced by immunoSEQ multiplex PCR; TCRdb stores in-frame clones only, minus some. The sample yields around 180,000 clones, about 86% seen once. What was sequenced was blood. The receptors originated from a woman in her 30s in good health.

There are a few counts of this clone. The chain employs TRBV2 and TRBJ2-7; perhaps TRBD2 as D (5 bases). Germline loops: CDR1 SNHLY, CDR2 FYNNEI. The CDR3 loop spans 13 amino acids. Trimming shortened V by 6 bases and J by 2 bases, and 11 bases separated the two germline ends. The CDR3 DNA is TGTGCCAGCAGGGAGGAGCGGCCCTACGAGCAGTACTTC. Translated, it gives CASREERPYEQYF.

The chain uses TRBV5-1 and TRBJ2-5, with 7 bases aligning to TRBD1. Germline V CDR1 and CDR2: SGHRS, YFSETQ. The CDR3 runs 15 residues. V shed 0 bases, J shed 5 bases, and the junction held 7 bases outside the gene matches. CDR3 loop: CASSLAGRGSETQYF. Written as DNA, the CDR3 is TGCGCCAGCAGCTTGGCCGGCAGGGGGTCTGAGACCCAGTACTTC.

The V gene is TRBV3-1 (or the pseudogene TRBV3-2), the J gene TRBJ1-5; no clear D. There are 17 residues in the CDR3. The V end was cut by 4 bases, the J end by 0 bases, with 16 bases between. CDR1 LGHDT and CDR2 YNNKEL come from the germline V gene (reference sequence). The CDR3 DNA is TGTGCCAGCAGCCCCTCCCCCCGACTTAATAGCAATCAGCCCCAGCATTTT. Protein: CASSPSPRLNSNQPQHF.

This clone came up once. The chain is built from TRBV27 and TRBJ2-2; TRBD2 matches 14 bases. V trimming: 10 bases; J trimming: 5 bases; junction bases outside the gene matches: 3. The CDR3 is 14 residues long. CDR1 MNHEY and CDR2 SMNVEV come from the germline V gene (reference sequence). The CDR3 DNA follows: TGTGCCATCGGACTAGCGGGAGGTACCGGGGAGCTGTTTTTT. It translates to CAIGLAGGTGELFF.

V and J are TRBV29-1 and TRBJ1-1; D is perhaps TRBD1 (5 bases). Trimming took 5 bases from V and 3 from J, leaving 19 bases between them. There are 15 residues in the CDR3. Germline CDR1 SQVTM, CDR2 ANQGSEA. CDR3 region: CSVRFLRGRDTEAFF. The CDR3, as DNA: TGCAGCGTTCGCTTTCTTCGGGGGAGGGACACTGAAGCTTTCTTT.

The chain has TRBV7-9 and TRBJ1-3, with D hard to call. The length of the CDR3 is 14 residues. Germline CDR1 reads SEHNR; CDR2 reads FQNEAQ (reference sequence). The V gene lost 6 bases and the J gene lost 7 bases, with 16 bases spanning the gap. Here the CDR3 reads CASSSSSLGNTIYF. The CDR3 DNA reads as TGTGCCAGCAGTAGTAGCTCTCTGGGGAACACCATATATTTT.

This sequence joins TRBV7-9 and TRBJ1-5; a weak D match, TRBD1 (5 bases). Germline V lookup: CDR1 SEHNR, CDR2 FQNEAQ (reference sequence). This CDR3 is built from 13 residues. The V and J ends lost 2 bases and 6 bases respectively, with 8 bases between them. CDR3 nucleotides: TGTGCCAGCAGCTTACAGGGTGCTCAGCCCCAGCATTTT. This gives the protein CASSLQGAQPQHF.

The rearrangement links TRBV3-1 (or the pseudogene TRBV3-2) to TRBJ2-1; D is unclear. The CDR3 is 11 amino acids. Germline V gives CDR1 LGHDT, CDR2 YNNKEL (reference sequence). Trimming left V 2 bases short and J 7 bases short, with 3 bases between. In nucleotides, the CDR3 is TGTGCCAGCAGCCAACTGAATGAGCAGTTCTTC. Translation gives CASSQLNEQFF.

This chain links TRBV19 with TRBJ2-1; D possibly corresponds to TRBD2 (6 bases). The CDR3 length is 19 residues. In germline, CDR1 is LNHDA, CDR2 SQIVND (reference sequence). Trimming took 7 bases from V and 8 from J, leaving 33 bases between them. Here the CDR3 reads CASMEFGGALASIGDEQFF. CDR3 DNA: TGTGCCAGTATGGAGTTTGGTGGTGCTCTAGCGTCGATAGGGGATGAGCAGTTCTTC.

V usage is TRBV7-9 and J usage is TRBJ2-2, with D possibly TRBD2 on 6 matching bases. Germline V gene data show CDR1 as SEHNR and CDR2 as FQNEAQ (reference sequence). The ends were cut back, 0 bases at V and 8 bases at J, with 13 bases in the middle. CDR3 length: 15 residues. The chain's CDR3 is CASSLALAGKGELFF. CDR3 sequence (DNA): TGTGCCAGCAGCTTAGCGCTGGCGGGGAAGGGGGAGCTGTTTTTT.

The CDR3 region is CATGAGGNNEQFF. CDR3 coding DNA: TGTGCCACCGGGGCGGGAGGAAACAATGAGCAGTTCTTC. This chain joins TRBV24-1 and TRBJ2-1; 8 bases are a match to TRBD2. The V segment lost 9 bases and the J segment 5 bases; nucleotides outside the gene matches: 5. The CDR3 spans 13 residues. Germline values: CDR1 KGHDR, CDR2 SFDVKD.

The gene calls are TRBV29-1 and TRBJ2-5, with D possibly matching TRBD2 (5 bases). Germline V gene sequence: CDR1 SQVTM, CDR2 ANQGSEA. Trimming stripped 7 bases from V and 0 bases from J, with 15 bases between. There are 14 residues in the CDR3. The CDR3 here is CSAIPGIYQETQYF. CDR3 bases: TGCAGCGCCATTCCGGGAATTTACCAAGAGACCCAGTACTTC.